Shown below are 3 T cell receptor beta chains from a single sample sequenced in a study of T cell changes during pregnancy in multiple sclerosis. TCRdb keeps only in-frame clones here, not all; method: immunoSEQ multiplex PCR. Of 60,000 to 70,000 clones detected, around 91% appear once; the ten largest clones hold roughly 1.5%. The source material was peripheral blood, sampled in the third trimester of pregnancy. All receptors derive from a female donor in good health, enrolled as a control in a pregnancy study.

The rearrangement joins TRBV28 to TRBJ1-5; D gene uncertain. V was cut by 4 bases and J by 3 bases, with 4 bases left in between. Germline V gene data show CDR1 as MDHEN and CDR2 as SYDVKM. The CDR3 runs to 12 residues. CDR3 coding DNA: TGTGCCAGCAGTTCCATCAATCAGCCCCAGCATTTT. Its protein product is CASSSINQPQHF.

A single count supports this clone. The V call is TRBV5-1, the J call TRBJ2-2; tentative D call: TRBD2 (5 bases). The V gene lost 0 bases and the J gene lost 5 bases, with 8 bases spanning the gap. CDR3 length equals 14 residues. The germline V gene has CDR1 SGHRS and CDR2 YFSETQ. The DNA for the CDR3 is TGCGCCAGCAGCTTGGATTGGGAGACCGGGGAGCTGTTTTTT. The encoded protein is CASSLDWETGELFF.

The genes are TRBV28 and TRBJ1-1; D not resolved. The CDR3 has 12 residues. The germline V gene has CDR1 MDHEN and CDR2 SYDVKM. The germline V and J ends were trimmed by 6 bases and 5 bases, with 10 bases remaining between them. The CDR3 bases are TGTGCCAGCAGCCTCCGGTGGACTGAAGCTTTCTTT. Translation: CASSLRWTEAFF. Filled out from reference TRBV28 and TRBJ1-1, the complete variable domain reads DVKVTQSSRYLVKRTGEKVFLECVQDMDHENMFWYRQDPGLGLRLIYFSYDVKMKEKGDIPEGYSVSREKKERFSLILESASTNQTSMYLCASSLRWTEAFFGQGTRLTVV.